Below, 22 T cell receptor beta chains from the same sample are listed, as sequenced in a study of T-cell reconstitution after alpha-beta-depleted transplantation in children. Unique molecular identifiers were used to barcode this TCRbeta library. TCRdb re-derived calls from the PCR reads in MiXCR, one entry per CDR3 protein. Of fewer than 700,000 distinct CDR3 sequences listed, 10% to 15% are singletons. The source was PBMCs, mostly from graft donor cells, collected 360 days after TCRalphabeta/CD19-depleted stem cell transplant. The receptors here all came from a male patient between 5 and 17 years old who had a stem cell transplant for acute myeloid leukemia, so the T cells may come from the graft donor.

This clonotype appeared a few times. The chain employs TRBV5-1 and TRBJ1-1; 11 bases match TRBD1. The V segment lost 0 bases and the J segment 11 bases; nucleotides outside the gene matches: 6. The CDR3 is made up of 14 amino acids. Germline CDR1 and CDR2: SGHRS and YFSETQ. CDR3 loop: CASSLGTGGRMAFF. Written as DNA, the CDR3 is TGCGCCAGCAGCTTGGGGACAGGGGGCAGGATGGCTTTCTTT.

J is TRBJ1-2 and V is TRBV6-2 or TRBV6-3, with D uncertain. The CDR3 covers 13 residues. Germline V gene data show CDR1 as MNHEY and CDR2 as SVGEGT. Deletions cut 7 bases from V and 0 bases from J, with 9 bases between. The CDR3 DNA is TGTGCCAGCATCGGAGGTTCTAACTATGGCTACACCTTC. It specifies CASIGGSNYGYTF.

In its sample, this clonotype was seen many times. The rearrangement uses TRBV20-1 and TRBJ2-1; 8 bases match TRBD2. This CDR3 is built from 15 residues. With V trimmed by 4 bases and J by 10 bases, 15 bases remained unmatched. Per germline, CDR1 DFQATT and CDR2 SNEGSKA (reference sequence). CDR3 amino acids: CSATGIVGRAEEQFF. The CDR3 DNA reads as TGCAGTGCTACCGGAATTGTCGGGAGGGCCGAAGAGCAGTTCTTC.

There are a few counts of this clonotype. The chain links TRBV20-1 to TRBJ2-3, with a possible D match to TRBD1 (5 bases). Trimming pared 5 bases from V and 1 base from J, leaving 16 bases between. Germline V gene lookup returns CDR1 DFQATT and CDR2 SNEGSKA (reference sequence). This CDR3 comprises 15 residues. The CDR3 bases are TGCAGTGCTGGCGGTGGGGCGCAGGGCACAGATACGCAGTATTTT. This encodes CSAGGGAQGTDTQYF.

This clonotype was detected a few times. This chain connects TRBV12-3 or TRBV12-4 to TRBJ1-1; 8 positions agree with TRBD1. V was pared by 4 bases and J by 7 bases, with 8 bases of the junction left unmatched. The CDR3 has 14 residues. The CDR3 protein is CASSSSAGGIEAFF. The CDR3 nucleotides read TGTGCCAGCAGTTCGTCGGCAGGGGGCATTGAAGCTTTCTTT.

In its sample, this clonotype was seen a few times. V usage is TRBV6-4 and J usage is TRBJ2-1; 12 bases match TRBD2. From germline, CDR1 is MRHNA and CDR2 SNTAGT. Germline trimming cut 10 bases from V and 4 bases from J; bases unmatched to any gene: 20. The CDR3 runs 19 residues. The CDR3 sequence is CATRRRTSGTQISYNEQFF. CDR3 sequence (DNA): TGTGCCACCCGCAGGAGGACTAGCGGGACCCAAATATCTTACAATGAGCAGTTCTTC.

The table lists this clonotype with a few counts. The chain recombines TRBV20-1 with TRBJ2-7, with 7 bases fitting TRBD2. The J segment lost 0 bases and the V segment lost 2 bases, leaving 4 bases of the junction unmatched. From germline, CDR1 is DFQATT and CDR2 SNEGSKA (reference sequence). This CDR3 has 14 amino acids. CDR3 bases: TGCAGTGCTAGAAGGCGGGGGTACTCCTACGAGCAGTACTTC. Its translation is CSARRRGYSYEQYF.

This clonotype has a handful of counts. This chain uses TRBV4-2 with TRBJ2-2; 8 nucleotides line up with TRBD2. With V trimmed by 7 bases and J by 1 base, 5 bases remained unmatched. In germline, CDR1 is LGHNA, CDR2 YNFKEQ. This CDR3 contains 15 residues. DNA of the CDR3: TGTGCCAGCACCGAAAGCGGGAGGAACACCGGGGAGCTGTTTTTT. Amino acid sequence: CASTESGRNTGELFF.

Details on this clonotype: One end of the junction varies from germline; a read error may be responsible. This chain uses TRBV7-2 with TRBJ2-1; tentatively, D is TRBD2 (5 bases). Germline loops: CDR1 SGHTA, CDR2 FQGNSA. The CDR3 contains 16 residues. The CDR3 here is CASSLAALVPYNEQFF. CDR3 nucleotide sequence: TGTGCCAGCAGCCTAGCCGCCCTAGTACCCTACAATGAGCAGTTCTTC.

The chain couples TRBV6-2 or TRBV6-3 to TRBJ2-7; D may be TRBD2 (6 bases). Germline loops: CDR1 MNHEY, CDR2 SVGEGT. With 0 bases removed from V and 3 bases from J, the gap between germline ends came to 12 bases. This CDR3 spans 15 amino acids. CDR3 protein: CASSYSRTTHYEQYF. The DNA for the CDR3 is TGTGCCAGCAGTTACTCAAGGACTACTCACTACGAGCAGTACTTC.

This clonotype was counted at least ten times. The V call is TRBV11-3, the J call TRBJ2-1; TRBD2 matches at 9 bases. This CDR3 comprises 16 residues. J gave up 8 bases and V 1 base, and 9 bases lay outside the gene matches. From germline, CDR1 is SGHNT and CDR2 YENEEA. CDR3 sequence: CASSLGVSGSPHEQFF. The CDR3 nucleotides read TGTGCCAGCAGCTTAGGGGTTAGCGGGAGTCCCCATGAGCAGTTCTTC.

The sample holds a few counts of this clonotype. The rearrangement links TRBV11-2 to TRBJ2-3; 15 nucleotides match TRBD2. Germline CDR1 SGHAT, CDR2 FQNNGV. With V trimmed by 4 bases and J by 5 bases, 7 bases remained unmatched. The CDR3 has 17 residues. As DNA, the CDR3 is TGTGCCAGCAGCTCCGGACTAGCGGGAGGGCCAAAAGATACGCAGTATTTT. Its protein is CASSSGLAGGPKDTQYF.

This clonotype was seen more than once but under ten times. The chain joins TRBV29-1 to TRBJ2-6; D not certain. The CDR3 is 13 residues long. From germline, CDR1 is SQVTM and CDR2 ANQGSEA. V was shortened by 5 bases and J by 0 bases, with 5 bases between the two germline ends. This CDR3 reads CSVQSSGANVLTF. For the CDR3, the DNA is TGCAGCGTTCAGAGCTCTGGGGCCAACGTCCTGACTTTC.

The V gene is TRBV13, the J gene TRBJ2-7; D may be TRBD1 (5 bases). CDR1 is PRHDT and CDR2 is FYEKMQ in the germline V gene (reference sequence). V was pared by 3 bases and J by 5 bases, with 11 bases between. The CDR3 contains 13 residues. CDR3 in DNA: TGTGCCAGCAGCTTCTCCAACAGGAACGAGCAGTACTTC. This gives the protein CASSFSNRNEQYF.

This chain links TRBV19 with TRBJ2-7; D is unresolved. The CDR3 extends over 14 amino acids. Germline CDR1 LNHDA, CDR2 SQIVND (reference sequence). Trimming pared 3 bases from V and 0 bases from J, leaving 9 bases between. The CDR3 region is CASSIILSSYEQYF. CDR3 DNA sequence: TGTGCCAGTAGTATCATACTAAGCTCCTACGAGCAGTACTTC.

This clonotype was detected a few times. The rearrangement joins TRBV7-3 to TRBJ2-3; TRBD2 agrees at 9 bases. Trimming at V came to 4 bases and at J to 4 bases, leaving 9 bases not matched to a gene. Per germline, CDR1 SGHTA and CDR2 FQGTGA. The CDR3 extends over 16 amino acids. The CDR3 region has the DNA TGTGCCAGCAGCTCCATTAGCGGGAGTGTTTCAGATACGCAGTATTTT. It encodes CASSSISGSVSDTQYF.

This clonotype was observed a few times. The chain couples TRBV15 to TRBJ2-1; 8 nucleotides match TRBD2. The CDR3 covers 15 residues. The V gene's germline CDR1 is LNHNV and CDR2 YYDKDF (reference sequence). J gave up 7 bases and V 2 bases, and 7 bases lay outside the gene matches. The CDR3, as DNA: TGTGCCACCAGCAGAACGGGAGGGCCCGGGAATGAGCAGTTCTTC. It is translated as CATSRTGGPGNEQFF. Filled out from reference TRBV15 and TRBJ2-1, the complete variable domain reads DAMVIQNPRYQVTQFGKPVTLSCSQTLNHNVMYWYQQKSSQAPKLLFHYYDKDFNNEADTPDNFQSRRPNTSFCFLDIRSPGLGDTAMYLCATSRTGGPGNEQFFGPGTRLTVL.

This clonotype was recorded many times. This chain links TRBV5-1 with TRBJ2-7; TRBD2 is a possible D gene (5 bases). This CDR3 contains 15 residues. Trimming shortened V by 0 bases and J by 2 bases, and 12 bases separated the two germline ends. Germline V gene data show CDR1 as SGHRS and CDR2 as YFSETQ. CDR3 protein: CASSLVRGSTYEQYF. Here the CDR3 DNA reads TGCGCCAGCAGCTTGGTCCGGGGTTCAACCTACGAGCAGTACTTC. Drawing the rest from reference TRBV5-1 and TRBJ2-7, the complete variable domain is KAGVTQTPRYLIKTRGQQVTLSCSPISGHRSVSWYQQTPGQGLQFLFEYFSETQRNKGNFPGRFSGRQFSNSRSEMNVSTLELGDSALYLCASSLVRGSTYEQYFGPGTRLTVT.

This clonotype showed up many times. The chain uses TRBV13 and TRBJ2-1; 7 bases match TRBD2. This CDR3 is 13 amino acids long. V lost 8 bases to trimming and J lost 0 bases; unmatched junction nucleotides: 1. Looked up from germline, CDR1 is PRHDT and CDR2 is FYEKMQ (reference sequence). CDR3 coding DNA: TGTGCCAGCCGGGAGGACTCCTACAATGAGCAGTTCTTC. This gives the protein CASREDSYNEQFF.

The table lists this clonotype with a few counts. This chain uses TRBV15 with TRBJ2-7, with 7 bases matching TRBD1. V was pared by 3 bases and J by 4 bases, with 9 bases of the junction left unmatched. CDR3 length: 15 amino acids. Germline V CDR1 and CDR2: LNHNV, YYDKDF (reference sequence). DNA of the CDR3: TGTGCCACCAGCAGTACTGAGGGACAGAGTTACGAGCAGTACTTC. It is translated as CATSSTEGQSYEQYF. The full variable domain, with the rest looked up from reference TRBV15 and TRBJ2-7, is DAMVIQNPRYQVTQFGKPVTLSCSQTLNHNVMYWYQQKSSQAPKLLFHYYDKDFNNEADTPDNFQSRRPNTSFCFLDIRSPGLGDTAMYLCATSSTEGQSYEQYFGPGTRLTVT.

The chain uses TRBV7-3 and TRBJ2-1; 8 positions match TRBD2. The CDR3 loop spans 17 amino acids. Germline CDR1 reads SGHTA; CDR2 reads FQGTGA. The V segment lost 0 bases and the J segment 3 bases; nucleotides outside the gene matches: 7. The CDR3 spells CASSLTWAGGVYNEQFF. The CDR3, as DNA: TGTGCCAGCAGCTTAACGTGGGCGGGAGGTGTCTACAATGAGCAGTTCTTC.

This chain links TRBV28 with TRBJ1-1, with a tentative D call TRBD1 (5 bases). The CDR3 loop spans 12 amino acids. Between the trimmed V and J ends, which lost 7 bases and 5 bases, there was a span of 11 bases. Germline CDR1 and CDR2: MDHEN and SYDVKM. The CDR3 DNA sequence: TGTGCCAGCACCCCCGGGGGTACTGAAGCTTTCTTT. Translation gives CASTPGGTEAFF.